A selection of T cell receptor beta chains follows, all from one sample in a study of regulatory T cells in long-lasting Graves disease. Each CDR3 protein gets one entry after TCRdb re-called the multiplex PCR reads with MiXCR. Of hundreds of thousands of distinct CDR3 sequences listed, about 30% are singletons. The source was peripheral blood mononuclear cells (PBMCs), collected when the disease was refractory, from a patient treated with antithyroid drugs. The receptors shown here come from a female donor with Graves disease. Both conserved end residues are part of each CDR3. The D gene is left open where the match is weak. Clone size is not always given. Where it is, it says once, few, many or a class for expanded clones.

.	TRBV25-1	TRBJ1-1	few	TGTGCCAGCAGTGAATTCACAGGGAAGAACACTGAAGCTTTCTTT	CASSEFTGKNTEAFF
TRBD1	TRBV19	TRBJ1-5	.	TGTGCCAGTGGTATAGCGACAGGGGGTGGTCAGCCCCAGCATTTT	CASGIATGGGQPQHF
.	TRBV7-2	TRBJ1-5	few	TGTGCCAGCGAAAGTGGGGTCAATCAGCCCCAGCATTTT	CASESGVNQPQHF
.	TRBV7-6	TRBJ2-2	.	TGTGCCGGCAGCTTGGCGGGACAGTCGAACACCGGGGAGCTGTTTTTT	CAGSLAGQSNTGELFF
.	TRBV6-1	TRBJ2-1	few	TGTGCCAGCAGTCCCCCTGAAGCTCCCCGGGGGAATGAGCAGTTCTTC	CASSPPEAPRGNEQFF
.	TRBV29-1	TRBJ2-7	.	TGCAGCGTTGTCCTCCGGGCTTACGAGCAGTACTTC	CSVVLRAYEQYF
.	TRBV12-3/TRBV12-4	TRBJ1-3	few	TGTGCCAGCAGAGCGGACAGCAACTCTGGAAACACCATATATTTT	CASRADSNSGNTIYF
.	TRBV7-8	TRBJ1-5	many	TGTGCCAGCAGCTTAGGGGAAAGCAGGAATCAGCCCCAGCATTTT	CASSLGESRNQPQHF
.	TRBV6-1	TRBJ1-1	many	TGTGCCAGCAGTATGACGGTGAACACTGAAGCTTTCTTT	CASSMTVNTEAFF
TRBD1	TRBV5-1	TRBJ1-2	.	TGCGCCAGCAGTCCAGGGGGCGCGGTCTATGGCTACACCTTC	CASSPGGAVYGYTF
.	TRBV20-1	TRBJ1-2	.	TGCAGTGCTAGAGGGCGGGCGGGATTGTGGGATGGCTACACCTTC	CSARGRAGLWDGYTF
.	TRBV7-9	TRBJ2-5	.	TGTGCCAGCAGCGTCTATAATATTGAGCGGCACCAAGAGACCCAGTACTTC	CASSVYNIERHQETQYF
.	TRBV5-1	TRBJ1-4	.	TGCGCCAGCAGCCAGTCCACAAGGTCAACTAATGAAAAACTGTTTTTT	CASSQSTRSTNEKLFF
TRBD2	TRBV12-3/TRBV12-4	TRBJ2-7	.	TGTGCCAGCAGCCAAGATGAGGGTACTAGCGGGCCGAGCTCCTACGAGCAGTACTTC	CASSQDEGTSGPSSYEQYF
.	TRBV15	TRBJ1-1	many	TGTGCCACCAGCAGAGGGGCACTAGGACAAGCTTTCTTT	CATSRGALGQAFF
.	TRBV7-9	TRBJ1-6	.	TGTGCCAGCAGCTTAGCGGAAACGGGTTCAAATTCACCCCTCCACTTT	CASSLAETGSNSPLHF
.	TRBV28	TRBJ1-2	few	TGTGCCAGCAGTATAGACAGCATGTATGGCTACACCTTC	CASSIDSMYGYTF
TRBD2	TRBV20-1	TRBJ2-7	few	TGCAGTGCTAGATTGGCGGGAGAGGGGGAGCAGTACTTC	CSARLAGEGEQYF
TRBD1	TRBV15	TRBJ2-2	few	TGTGCCACCAGCAGAGATTGGACAGGGAACACCGGGGAGCTGTTTTTT	CATSRDWTGNTGELFF
.	TRBV3-1	TRBJ2-7	many	TGTGCCAGCAGCCAAGCCTCCGCGGGGCAGTACTTC	CASSQASAGQYF
.	TRBV30	TRBJ1-1	few	TGTTCCTCTCTGCACGTGAACACTGAAGCTTTCTTT	CSSLHVNTEAFF
TRBD1	TRBV5-1	TRBJ2-7	.	TGCGCCAGCAGCCCTACCCCCGGGACAGGGGGCGAGCAGTACTTC	CASSPTPGTGGEQYF
TRBD1	TRBV11-3	TRBJ2-3	.	TGTGCCAGCAGCTGGCGGACAGGGGGCGGCACAGATACGCAGTATTTT	CASSWRTGGGTDTQYF
.	TRBV5-4	TRBJ1-2	.	TGTGCCAGCAGCTTGGTCGGGACAAACAACTATGGCTACACCTTC	CASSLVGTNNYGYTF
.	TRBV29-1	TRBJ1-2	.	TGCAGCGTTGATGTCAGGGGCTACACCTTC	CSVDVRGYTF
TRBD1	TRBV5-1	TRBJ2-7	.	TGCGCCAGCAGCTTGGAGGGGGACAGGGGCGACGAGCAGTACTTC	CASSLEGDRGDEQYF
.	TRBV7-3	TRBJ2-5	many	TGTGCCAGCAGTCCGCGGGACCAAGAGACCCAGTACTTC	CASSPRDQETQYF
.	TRBV7-4	TRBJ1-5	.	TGTGCCAGCAGCTTAGGCCTACAGGGAATGGGACAGCCCCAGCATTTT	CASSLGLQGMGQPQHF
.	TRBV2	TRBJ1-3	.	TGTGCCAGACGTCCAGTGAACTCTGGAAACACCATATATTTT	CARRPVNSGNTIYF
.	TRBV20-1	TRBJ2-4	.	TGCAGTGCTAGTCCGGGGAACATTCAGTACTTC	CSASPGNIQYF
.	TRBV6-2/TRBV6-3	TRBJ2-7	few	TGTGCCAGCAGCCATGGGGGCTACGAGCAGTACTTC	CASSHGGYEQYF
.	TRBV11-2	TRBJ1-1	few	TGTGCCAGCAGCCCCGGGGGAGGGGGGCGGAGGACTGAAGCTTTCTTT	CASSPGGGGRRTEAFF
.	TRBV10-3	TRBJ2-7	.	TGTGCCATCAATGAGTCCAGTTCTTACCTATGGGAGCAGTACTTC	CAINESSSYLWEQYF
TRBD1	TRBV11-2	TRBJ1-5	few	TGTGCCAGCAGCCAAACAGGGGGCTCGAATCAGCCCCAGCATTTT	CASSQTGGSNQPQHF
.	TRBV2	TRBJ1-1	many	TGTGCCAGCAGATCCCCCTCGCATGAAGCTTTCTTT	CASRSPSHEAFF
.	TRBV9	TRBJ1-6	few	TGTGCCAGCAGCGCCGACAGCCATTCGGATAATTCACCCCTCCACTTT	CASSADSHSDNSPLHF
.	TRBV6-5	TRBJ1-2	.	TGTGCCAGCAGTTACCACGGGACCCTGGAGGGCTACACCTTC	CASSYHGTLEGYTF
.	TRBV7-9	TRBJ1-2	.	TGTGCCAGCAGCGACTACTCTTTGGACGGGCATCTGGAGGGCTACACCTTC	CASSDYSLDGHLEGYTF
.	TRBV6-1	TRBJ2-7	.	TGTGCCAGCAGTGTCGTACAGGTATCTAGCTACGAGCAGTACTTC	CASSVVQVSSYEQYF
.	TRBV7-7	TRBJ2-5	many	TGTGCTAGCAGCTTAGCGGAGGTAGCGGCGGAGACCCAGTACTTC	CASSLAEVAAETQYF
.	TRBV6-5	TRBJ1-2	.	TGTGCCAGCAGTTACAAAGACGATTCGGGCTATGGCTACACCTTC	CASSYKDDSGYGYTF
.	TRBV2	TRBJ1-5	many	TGTGCCAGCAGCGAAGGACTGTGGAATCAGCCCCAGCATTTT	CASSEGLWNQPQHF
.	TRBV11-2	TRBJ2-7	few	TGTGCCAGCAGCTTATCCTGGTACGAGCAGTACTTC	CASSLSWYEQYF
.	TRBV20-1	TRBJ1-5	few	TGCAGTGTAGGCTGGGGAAGCAATCAGCCCCAGCATTTT	CSVGWGSNQPQHF
.	TRBV7-2	TRBJ1-5	.	TGTGCCAGCAGCGAACCGGGGGAGCCCAAGAATCAGCCCCAGCATTTT	CASSEPGEPKNQPQHF
.	TRBV7-2	TRBJ2-6	.	TGTGCCAGCAGCCAAACGATTAGCTCTGGGGCCAACGTCCTGACTTTC	CASSQTISSGANVLTF
TRBD2	TRBV2	TRBJ2-7	.	TGTGCCAGCAGTGACGACGCTAGCGGGAGTTCGGAAGAGCAGTACTTC	CASSDDASGSSEEQYF
TRBD1	TRBV12-5	TRBJ1-1	many	TGTGCTAGTGGTCCAGGGGGCACTGAAGCTTTCTTT	CASGPGGTEAFF
.	TRBV6-1	TRBJ2-6	few	TGTGCCGTCGCAGGGGACTCTGGGGCCAACGTCCTGACTTTC	CAVAGDSGANVLTF
.	TRBV9	TRBJ1-6	few	TGTGCCAGCAGCGTAGCTACGGACACAAATTCACCCCTCCACTTT	CASSVATDTNSPLHF
.	TRBV5-1	TRBJ1-1	.	TGCGCCAGCAGCTTGGACAGTGCTACAGGCACTGAAGCTTTCTTT	CASSLDSATGTEAFF
TRBD2	TRBV19	TRBJ2-5	.	TGTGCCAGTAGTATAGGACTAGCCGGGACAGAGACCCAGTACTTC	CASSIGLAGTETQYF
.	TRBV5-1	TRBJ2-5	.	TGCGCCAGCAGCTTTCAGGGGTCAAAAGAGACCCAGTACTTC	CASSFQGSKETQYF
.	TRBV7-8	TRBJ1-4	.	TGTGCCAGCAGCCCGTGGGGGGGCGATAATGAAAAACTGTTTTTT	CASSPWGGDNEKLFF